The entry below describes one T cell receptor (beta chain). Its antigen remains unknown. The method was immunoSEQ multiplex PCR; TCRdb's version includes in-frame clones alone and lacks a portion of them. The repertoire has tens of thousands of clones, 70% to 90% of them found once; the top ten carry about 15%. Sampling of blood occurred at baseline, cycle 4 day 1, and cycle 7 day 1. This specimen comes from a study of OX40 agonist ivuxolimab in advanced cancers. Study results and caveats: Some patients who did not respond also had low normalized T-cell clonal expansion.

V gave up 0 bases and J gave up 0 bases; unmatched junction bases: 7. CDR1 is SEHNR, CDR2 FQNEAQ, per germline (reference sequence). CDR3 length: 18 residues. This clonotype originated in an adult with an advanced solid tumor such as melanoma, head and neck, liver or kidney cancer. Here the sequenced sample was CD4+ or CD8+ T cells sorted from blood, taken in a trial of the OX40 agonist ivuxolimab. The rearrangement uses TRBV7-9 and TRBJ2-1; 8 bases align to TRBD2. The CDR3 DNA sequence: TGTGCCAGCAGCTTAGCGCGCGGGCGGGAGGCCTCCTACAATGAGCAGTTCTTC. The encoded protein is CASSLARGREASYNEQFF.